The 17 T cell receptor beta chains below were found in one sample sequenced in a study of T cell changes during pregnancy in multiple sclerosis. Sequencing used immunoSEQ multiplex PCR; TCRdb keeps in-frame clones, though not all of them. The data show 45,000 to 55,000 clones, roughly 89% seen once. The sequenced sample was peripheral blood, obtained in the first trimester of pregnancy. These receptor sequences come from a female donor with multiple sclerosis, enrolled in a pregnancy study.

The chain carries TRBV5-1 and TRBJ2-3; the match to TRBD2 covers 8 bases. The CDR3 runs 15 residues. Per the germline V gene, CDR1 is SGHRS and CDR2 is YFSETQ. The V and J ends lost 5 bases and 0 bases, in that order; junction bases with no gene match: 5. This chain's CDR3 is CASRLAGLSTDTQYF. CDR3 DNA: TGCGCCAGCAGGCTAGCGGGTCTAAGCACAGATACGCAGTATTTT. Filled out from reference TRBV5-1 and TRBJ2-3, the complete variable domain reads KAGVTQTPRYLIKTRGQQVTLSCSPISGHRSVSWYQQTPGQGLQFLFEYFSETQRNKGNFPGRFSGRQFSNSRSEMNVSTLELGDSALYLCASRLAGLSTDTQYFGPGTRLTVL.

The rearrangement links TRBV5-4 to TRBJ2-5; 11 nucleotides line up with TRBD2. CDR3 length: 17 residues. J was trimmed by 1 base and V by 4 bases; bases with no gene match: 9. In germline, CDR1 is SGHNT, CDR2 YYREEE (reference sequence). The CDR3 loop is CASSKEASGGPQETQYF. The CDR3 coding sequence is TGTGCCAGCAGCAAGGAGGCTAGCGGGGGGCCCCAAGAGACCCAGTACTTC.

CDR3 coding DNA: TGTGCCAGCAGCCCTGGACAGGGCGGCGAGCAGTACTTC. Protein product: CASSPGQGGEQYF. This chain joins TRBV7-3 and TRBJ2-7; 8 bases line up with TRBD1. Germline V CDR1 and CDR2: SGHTA, FQGTGA. The CDR3 is 13 amino acids. V lost 5 bases, J lost 6 bases, and 6 bases stayed unmatched.

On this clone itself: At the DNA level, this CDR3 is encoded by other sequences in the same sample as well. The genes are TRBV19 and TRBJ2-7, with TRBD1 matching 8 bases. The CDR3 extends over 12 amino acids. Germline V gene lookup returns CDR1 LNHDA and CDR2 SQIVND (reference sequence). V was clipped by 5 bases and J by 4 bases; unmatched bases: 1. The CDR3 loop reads CASSDRGYEQYF. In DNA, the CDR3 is TGTGCCAGTAGTGACAGGGGTTACGAGCAGTACTTC.

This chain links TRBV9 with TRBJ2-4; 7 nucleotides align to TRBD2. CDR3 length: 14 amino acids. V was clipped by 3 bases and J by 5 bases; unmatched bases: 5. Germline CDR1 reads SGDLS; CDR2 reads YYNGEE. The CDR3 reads CASSAGGSENIQYF. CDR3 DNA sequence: TGTGCCAGCAGCGCGGGGGGATCGGAAAACATTCAGTACTTC.

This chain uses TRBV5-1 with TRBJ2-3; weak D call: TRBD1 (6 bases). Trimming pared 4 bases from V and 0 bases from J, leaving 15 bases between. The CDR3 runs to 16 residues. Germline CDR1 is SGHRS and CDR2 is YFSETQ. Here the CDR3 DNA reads TGCGCCAGCAGCGATCGGGACACCTCTAGCACAGATACGCAGTATTTT. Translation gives CASSDRDTSSTDTQYF.

CDR3 nucleotides: TGTGCCAGCAGCGTAGAGGCGGACTCTGGAAACACCATATATTTT. Protein: CASSVEADSGNTIYF. The chain is built from TRBV9 and TRBJ1-3; no firm D call. The CDR3 runs 15 residues. Trimming pared 0 bases from V and 0 bases from J, leaving 7 bases between. The germline CDR1 and CDR2 sequences are SGDLS and YYNGEE.

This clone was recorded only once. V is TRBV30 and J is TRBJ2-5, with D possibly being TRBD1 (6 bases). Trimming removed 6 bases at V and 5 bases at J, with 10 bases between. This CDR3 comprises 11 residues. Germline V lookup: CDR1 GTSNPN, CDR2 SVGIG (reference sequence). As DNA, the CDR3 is TGTGCCTGTGGGCAGGGGGAGACCCAGTACTTC. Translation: CACGQGETQYF.

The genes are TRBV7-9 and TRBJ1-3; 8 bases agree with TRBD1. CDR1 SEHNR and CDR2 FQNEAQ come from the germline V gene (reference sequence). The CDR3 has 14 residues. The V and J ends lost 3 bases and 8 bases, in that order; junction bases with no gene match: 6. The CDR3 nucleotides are TGTGCCAGCAGCTTCGGACAGGGTGTAGACACCATATATTTT. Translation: CASSFGQGVDTIYF.

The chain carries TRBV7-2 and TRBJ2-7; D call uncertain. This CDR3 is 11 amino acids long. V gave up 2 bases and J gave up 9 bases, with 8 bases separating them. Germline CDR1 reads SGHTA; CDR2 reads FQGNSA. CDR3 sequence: CASSLNMWQYF. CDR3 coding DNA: TGTGCCAGCAGCTTAAATATGTGGCAGTACTTC.

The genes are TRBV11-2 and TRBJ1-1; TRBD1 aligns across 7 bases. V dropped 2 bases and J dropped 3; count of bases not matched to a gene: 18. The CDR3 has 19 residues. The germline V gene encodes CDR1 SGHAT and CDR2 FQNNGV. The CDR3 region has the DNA TGTGCCAGCAGCTTACGCCAGACAGGGCGAAAGTCTAGGGACACTGAAGCTTTCTTT. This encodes CASSLRQTGRKSRDTEAFF. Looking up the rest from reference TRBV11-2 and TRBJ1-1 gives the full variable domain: EAGVAQSPRYKIIEKRQSVAFWCNPISGHATLYWYQQILGQGPKLLIQFQNNGVVDDSQLPKDRFSAERLKGVDSTLKIQPAKLEDSAVYLCASSLRQTGRKSRDTEAFFGQGTRLTVV.

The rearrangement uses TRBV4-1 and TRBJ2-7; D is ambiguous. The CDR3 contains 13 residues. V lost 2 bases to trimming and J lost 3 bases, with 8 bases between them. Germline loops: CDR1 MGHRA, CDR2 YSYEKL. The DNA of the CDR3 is TGCGCCAGCAGCCAAACTGAGATCTACGAGCAGTACTTC. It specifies CASSQTEIYEQYF.

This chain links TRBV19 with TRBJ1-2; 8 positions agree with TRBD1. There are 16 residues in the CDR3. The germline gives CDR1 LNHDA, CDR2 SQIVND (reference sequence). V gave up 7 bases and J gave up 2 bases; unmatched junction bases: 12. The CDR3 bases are TGTGCCAGTACCAAATCTACAGGGGGATGGAACTATGGCTACACCTTC. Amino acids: CASTKSTGGWNYGYTF.

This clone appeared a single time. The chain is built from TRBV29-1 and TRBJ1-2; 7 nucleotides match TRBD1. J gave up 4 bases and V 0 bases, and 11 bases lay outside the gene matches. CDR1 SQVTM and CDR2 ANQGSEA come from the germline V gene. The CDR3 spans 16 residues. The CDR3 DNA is TGCAGCGTTGAAGATGAAGGGGGCAGGAGCTTCTATGGCTACACCTTC. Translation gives CSVEDEGGRSFYGYTF.

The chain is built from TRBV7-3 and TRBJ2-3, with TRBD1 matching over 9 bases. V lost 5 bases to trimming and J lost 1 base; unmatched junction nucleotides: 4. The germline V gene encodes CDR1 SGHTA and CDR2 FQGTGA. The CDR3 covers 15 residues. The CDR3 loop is CASSPRTGGTDTQYF. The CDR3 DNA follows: TGTGCCAGCAGCCCTCGGACAGGGGGCACAGATACGCAGTATTTT.

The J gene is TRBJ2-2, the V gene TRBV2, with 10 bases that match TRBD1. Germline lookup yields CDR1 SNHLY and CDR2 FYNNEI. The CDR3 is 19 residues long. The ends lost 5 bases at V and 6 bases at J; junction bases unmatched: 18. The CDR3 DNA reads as TGTGCCAGCAGTCATATATACCCCGGGACAGGGGCGATTGCCGGGGAGCTGTTTTTT. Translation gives CASSHIYPGTGAIAGELFF.

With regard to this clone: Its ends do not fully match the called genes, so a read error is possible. The CDR3 DNA reads TGTGCCTGGACCGTGGGACAGGGTGGTTCCAACTTC. It encodes CAWTVGQGGSNF. This chain links TRBV30 with TRBJ2-7; 9 bases agree with TRBD1. Germline V CDR1 and CDR2: GTSNPN, SVGIG (reference sequence). The CDR3 contains 12 residues.